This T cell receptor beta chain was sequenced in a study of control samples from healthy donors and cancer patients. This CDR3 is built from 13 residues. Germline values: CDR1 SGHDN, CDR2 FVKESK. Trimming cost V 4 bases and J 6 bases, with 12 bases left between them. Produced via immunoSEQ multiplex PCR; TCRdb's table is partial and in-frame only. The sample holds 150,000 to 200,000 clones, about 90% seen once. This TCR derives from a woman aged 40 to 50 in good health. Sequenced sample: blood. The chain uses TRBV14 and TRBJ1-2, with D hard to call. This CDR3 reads CASSPRLADGYTF. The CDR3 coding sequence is TGTGCCAGCAGCCCCCGCCTGGCAGATGGCTACACCTTC.